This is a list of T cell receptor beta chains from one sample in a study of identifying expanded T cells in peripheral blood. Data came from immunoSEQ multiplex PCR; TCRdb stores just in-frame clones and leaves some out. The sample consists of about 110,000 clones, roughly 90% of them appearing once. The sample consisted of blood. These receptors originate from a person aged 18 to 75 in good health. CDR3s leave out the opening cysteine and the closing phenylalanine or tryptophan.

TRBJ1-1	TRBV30	AWSLGETEAF
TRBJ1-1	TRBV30	AWNPGTDEAF
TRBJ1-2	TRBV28	ASIPGAGDGYT
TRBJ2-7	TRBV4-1	ASSQDWGGSSYEQY
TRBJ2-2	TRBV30	AWSSVPMTGKTVTGELF
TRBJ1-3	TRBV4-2	ASSQGTGWNTIY
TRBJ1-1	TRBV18	ASSPARLEHTEAF
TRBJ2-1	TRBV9	ASSVSAENEQF
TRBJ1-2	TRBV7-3	ASSLSGGDGYT
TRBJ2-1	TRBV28	ATPSGRGNEQF
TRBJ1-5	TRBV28	ASRGAWQPQH
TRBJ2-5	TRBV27	ASRSGVGETQY
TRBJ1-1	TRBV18	ASSPLDRFNTEAF
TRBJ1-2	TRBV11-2	ASSWSGTADYGYT
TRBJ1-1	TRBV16	ASSPGTAPGTEAF
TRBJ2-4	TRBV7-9	ASSPLGRVDIQY
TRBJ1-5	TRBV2	ASNPSNQPQH
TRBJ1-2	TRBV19	ASSIDPMTGSSFGYT
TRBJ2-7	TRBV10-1	ASSDGNSHEQY
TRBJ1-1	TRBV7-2	ASSLASGAGSTEAF
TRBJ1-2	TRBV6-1	ASTERVYGYT
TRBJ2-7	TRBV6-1	ASSSPTSEQY
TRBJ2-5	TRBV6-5	ASSSSGLNQETQY
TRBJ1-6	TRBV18	ASSPLGFGDSPLH
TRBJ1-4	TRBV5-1	ASSAGQGRGEKLF
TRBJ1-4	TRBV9	ASSVGTGSFEKLF
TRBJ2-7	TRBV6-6	ASSRDTRYEQY
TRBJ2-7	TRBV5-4	ASSWGPRADEQY
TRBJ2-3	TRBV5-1	ASSLATSGTDTQY
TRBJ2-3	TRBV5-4	ASSLNTGPRGSDTQY
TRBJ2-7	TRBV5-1	ASSLGLAGGWEQY
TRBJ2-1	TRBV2	ASSEGLAYEQF
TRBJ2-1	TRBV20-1	RLREDEQF
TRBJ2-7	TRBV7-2	ASSSPRDTALRQY
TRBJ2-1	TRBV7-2	ASSFLRSGWGNEQF
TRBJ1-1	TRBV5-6	ASWPGQLNTEAF